A single sample is the source of the 30 T cell receptor beta chains below, sequenced in a study of blood T cell repertoires in COVID-19. Here immunoSEQ multiplex PCR was the method, and the copy in TCRdb shows in-frame clones only, minus some. The table lists about 290,000 clones, roughly 90% of them singletons. The sample taken for sequencing was peripheral blood. Receptor source: a woman in her 30s with COVID-19, enrolled during active disease.

V is TRBV4-2 and J is TRBJ2-7, with 9 bases identical to TRBD2. The germline CDR1 and CDR2 sequences are LGHNA and YNFKEQ. V trimming: 5 bases; J trimming: 7 bases; junction bases outside the gene matches: 9. The CDR3 runs 14 residues. CDR3 DNA: TGTGCCAGCAGCGTAAAGGGACTAGCCACGGAGCAGTACTTC. This sequence encodes CASSVKGLATEQYF.

The chain links TRBV19 to TRBJ2-7; 8 bases agree with TRBD2. The ends lost 1 base at V and 2 bases at J; junction bases unmatched: 7. Germline V gene lookup returns CDR1 LNHDA and CDR2 SQIVND (reference sequence). The CDR3 has 16 residues. CDR3 sequence (DNA): TGTGCCAGTAGTATAGGTTCGGGACTAGAAGCCTACGAGCAGTACTTC. As protein: CASSIGSGLEAYEQYF.

V gene TRBV19 combines with J gene TRBJ1-2, with D tentatively TRBD1 (5 bases). V gave up 9 bases and J gave up 4 bases, with 12 bases separating them. Germline V gene lookup returns CDR1 LNHDA and CDR2 SQIVND (reference sequence). This CDR3 is 12 amino acids long. The CDR3 sequence: CARCQGFYGYTF. The CDR3 coding sequence is TGTGCCAGATGTCAGGGATTCTATGGCTACACCTTC.

This rearrangement joins TRBV5-4 to TRBJ2-3, with D hard to call. V was pared by 3 bases and J by 0 bases, with 5 bases between. The CDR3 totals 13 residues. Germline V gene lookup returns CDR1 SGHNT and CDR2 YYREEE (reference sequence). CDR3 in amino acids: CASSSGSTDTQYF. In DNA, the CDR3 is TGTGCCAGCAGCTCGGGTAGCACAGATACGCAGTATTTT.

V usage is TRBV24-1 and J usage is TRBJ2-7, with 8 positions matching TRBD1. The CDR3 has 12 amino acids. The J segment lost 4 bases and the V segment lost 9 bases, leaving 4 bases of the junction unmatched. Germline CDR1 reads KGHDR; CDR2 reads SFDVKD. The CDR3 DNA sequence: TGTGCCACCGTACAGGGGGTTTACGAGCAGTACTTC. Translating it yields CATVQGVYEQYF.

J is TRBJ1-2 and V is TRBV11-2, with TRBD1 as a possible D gene (5 bases). Trimming took off 1 base at V and 7 bases at J, with 19 bases between the two ends. The CDR3 covers 16 residues. CDR1 SGHAT and CDR2 FQNNGV come from the germline V gene. CDR3 residues: CASSLGSWGSGVGYTF. CDR3 in DNA: TGTGCCAGCAGCTTAGGATCTTGGGGCTCGGGGGTTGGCTACACCTTC. Based on the CDR3 plus reference TRBV11-2 and TRBJ1-2, the full variable domain is EAGVAQSPRYKIIEKRQSVAFWCNPISGHATLYWYQQILGQGPKLLIQFQNNGVVDDSQLPKDRFSAERLKGVDSTLKIQPAKLEDSAVYLCASSLGSWGSGVGYTFGSGTRLTVV.

This chain links TRBV10-3 with TRBJ2-5; TRBD2 agrees at 14 bases. Germline CDR1 reads ENHRY; CDR2 reads SYGVKD. Losses at the gene ends were 6 bases for V and 5 bases for J; bases not matched to a gene: 5. This CDR3 spans 15 amino acids. The CDR3 DNA reads as TGTGCCATCAGCGGGACTAGCGGGGGTGGGGAGACCCAGTACTTC. This translates into CAISGTSGGGETQYF.

The chain joins TRBV14 to TRBJ1-5; no reliable D call. The CDR3 is made up of 13 amino acids. Trimming pared 4 bases from V and 9 bases from J, leaving 13 bases between. The germline V gene has CDR1 SGHDN and CDR2 FVKESK. The CDR3 DNA reads TGTGCCAGCAGCCCCGGACTTGGGCGGCCCCAGCATTTT. It translates to CASSPGLGRPQHF.

This rearrangement joins TRBV25-1 to TRBJ1-2; tentatively, D is TRBD1 (5 bases). The V end was cut by 4 bases, the J end by 7 bases, with 19 bases between. The V gene's germline CDR1 is MGHDK and CDR2 SYGVNS. The CDR3 is made up of 15 amino acids. The CDR3 region has the DNA TGTGCCAGCAGTGTCTCCCCCTGGGGGGACTCTGGCTACACCTTC. It translates to CASSVSPWGDSGYTF.

This clone was seen once. The chain carries TRBV19 and TRBJ2-3, with D uncertain. The CDR3 sequence is 15 residues long. CDR1 is LNHDA, CDR2 SQIVND, per germline (reference sequence). V was pared by 1 base and J by 2 bases, with 10 bases between. The CDR3 region is CASSIGHLDTDTQYF. The CDR3, as DNA: TGTGCCAGTAGTATAGGTCATTTAGACACAGATACGCAGTATTTT.

The V gene is TRBV7-2, the J gene TRBJ2-5; D gene uncertain. Looked up from germline, CDR1 is SGHTA and CDR2 is FQGNSA. V gave up 5 bases and J gave up 4 bases, with 11 bases separating them. This CDR3 has 13 residues. The CDR3 nucleotides are TGTGCCAGCAGCGTAGGGCTGTCAGAGACCCAGTACTTC. Protein: CASSVGLSETQYF.

This clone is a singleton in its sample. J is TRBJ1-1 and V is TRBV5-1; 11 bases match TRBD1. CDR3 length: 16 residues. Germline loops: CDR1 SGHRS, CDR2 YFSETQ. V dropped 4 bases and J dropped 4; count of bases not matched to a gene: 9. Here the CDR3 DNA reads TGCGCCAGCAGCCCCGGGACAGGGGGATGGAGCACTGAAGCTTTCTTT. Translation: CASSPGTGGWSTEAFF.

In this sample, this clone turned up a few times. The genes are TRBV12-1 and TRBJ1-5; the table's D call TRBD1 went unverified against the DNA. TRBV12-1 is deemed a pseudogene. The CDR3 is made up of 17 amino acids. CDR3 coding DNA: TGTGCCAGCAGCTCCTCCGGGACAGGGGATAGCAATCAGCCCCAGCATTTT. It yields the protein CASSSSGTGDSNQPQHF.

This clone has ten or more counts. The chain recombines TRBV19 with TRBJ1-1, with D possibly TRBD1 on 5 matching bases. Deletions cut 4 bases from V and 1 base from J, with 13 bases between. This CDR3 is 15 amino acids long. The germline V gene has CDR1 LNHDA and CDR2 SQIVND (reference sequence). The CDR3 loop reads CASSTQGHGNTEAFF. In DNA form, the CDR3 reads TGTGCCAGTAGTACCCAGGGTCATGGGAACACTGAAGCTTTCTTT.

CDR3 bases: TGTGCCAGCAGCTGGACAGGGGGATACGAGCAGTACTTC. It translates to CASSWTGGYEQYF. The chain is built from TRBV6-6 and TRBJ2-7; 10 positions agree with TRBD1. The V and J ends lost 6 bases and 4 bases, in that order; junction bases with no gene match: 3. Germline values: CDR1 MNHNY, CDR2 SVGAGI (reference sequence). The CDR3 runs 13 residues.

V is TRBV10-3 and J is TRBJ2-4; TRBD2 aligns across 12 bases. This CDR3 comprises 16 residues. Germline V gives CDR1 ENHRY, CDR2 SYGVKD. The V segment lost 6 bases and the J segment 12 bases; nucleotides outside the gene matches: 15. The CDR3 sequence is CAISASSGGAKADQYF. The CDR3 nucleotides read TGTGCCATCAGCGCCTCTAGCGGGGGGGCAAAGGCGGATCAGTACTTC.

V gene TRBV6-5 combines with J gene TRBJ2-7, with a possible D match to TRBD1 (6 bases). Germline CDR1 MNHEY, CDR2 SVGAGI. Trimming shortened V by 8 bases and J by 2 bases, and 13 bases separated the two germline ends. The CDR3 length is 13 residues. The CDR3 region has the DNA TGTGCCAGCGGAGCCGGACAGACCTACGAGCAGTACTTC. Its protein product is CASGAGQTYEQYF.

The chain couples TRBV5-5 to TRBJ1-1; maybe TRBD1 (5 bases). The CDR3 is made up of 17 amino acids. In germline, CDR1 is SGHKS, CDR2 YYEKEE (reference sequence). Trimming stripped 0 bases from V and 1 base from J, with 16 bases between. For the CDR3, the DNA is TGTGCCAGCAGCTTGGGGGTACCCCGTCAGGGGAACACTGAAGCTTTCTTT. Translated: CASSLGVPRQGNTEAFF.

The chain uses TRBV6-5 and TRBJ1-1; D may be TRBD1 (6 bases). V was shortened by 7 bases and J by 1 base, with 13 bases between the two germline ends. CDR1 MNHEY and CDR2 SVGAGI come from the germline V gene. This CDR3 contains 14 residues. CDR3 DNA sequence: TGTGCCAGCACCCCTGGGGGGGCGAACACTGAAGCTTTCTTT. Translated, it gives CASTPGGANTEAFF.

CDR3 sequence: CASSLGTGDGYTF. Written as DNA, the CDR3 is TGTGCCAGCAGCCTCGGGACAGGGGATGGCTACACCTTC. The chain links TRBV27 to TRBJ1-2, with 10 bases identical to TRBD1. The CDR3 is 13 residues long. V shed 6 bases, J shed 6 bases, and the junction held 4 bases outside the gene matches. Germline loops: CDR1 MNHEY, CDR2 SMNVEV (reference sequence).

This clone was detected only a few times. V and J are TRBV27 and TRBJ1-4; no clear D gene. The length of the CDR3 is 14 residues. The V gene's germline CDR1 is MNHEY and CDR2 SMNVEV (reference sequence). V lost 4 bases and J 2 bases, leaving 8 bases between the germline ends. The CDR3 DNA reads as TGTGCCAGCAGTTCGCGATGGACTAATGAAAAACTGTTTTTT. Translated: CASSSRWTNEKLFF.

The chain combines TRBV5-8 with TRBJ2-2; tentative D call: TRBD2 (6 bases). The length of the CDR3 is 18 residues. Germline values: CDR1 SGHTS, CDR2 YDEGEE. V lost 4 bases and J lost 2, with 21 bases in between. CDR3 nucleotides: TGTGCCAGCAGCGGAGGGTCTGGACCAGGGTCAAACACCGGGGAGCTGTTTTTT. Translating it yields CASSGGSGPGSNTGELFF.

The chain employs TRBV13 and TRBJ2-7; 9 nucleotides agree with TRBD1. Losses at the gene ends were 5 bases for V and 5 bases for J; bases not matched to a gene: 7. Germline CDR1 PRHDT, CDR2 FYEKMQ (reference sequence). This CDR3 is built from 14 residues. The CDR3 DNA sequence: TGTGCCAGCAGCCTTGGGACAGGGAGGAACGAGCAGTACTTC. As protein: CASSLGTGRNEQYF.

V gene TRBV12-3 or TRBV12-4 combines with J gene TRBJ1-1; D gene unclear. CDR3 length equals 13 residues. V was cut by 6 bases and J by 1 base, with 9 bases left in between. The CDR3 sequence: CASSPDKNTEAFF. CDR3 coding DNA: TGTGCCAGCAGCCCTGACAAGAACACTGAAGCTTTCTTT.

The chain carries TRBV18 and TRBJ2-7; 7 bases fit TRBD2. Germline CDR1 reads KGHSH; CDR2 reads LQKENI. J was trimmed by 6 bases and V by 6 bases; bases with no gene match: 8. The length of the CDR3 is 13 residues. CDR3 sequence reads: CASSSGPGGEQYF. The CDR3 DNA reads TGTGCCAGCTCGTCCGGGCCGGGGGGCGAGCAGTACTTC.

This rearrangement joins TRBV18 to TRBJ2-7; TRBD1 matches 8 bases. The V gene's germline CDR1 is KGHSH and CDR2 LQKENI. V trimming: 3 bases; J trimming: 6 bases; junction bases outside the gene matches: 13. The CDR3 runs to 16 residues. CDR3 amino acids: CASSPQGAGYVSEQYF. The CDR3 DNA sequence: TGTGCCAGCTCACCCCAGGGGGCAGGTTATGTGAGCGAGCAGTACTTC. Full variable domain (remainder filled in from reference TRBV18 and TRBJ2-7): NAGVMQNPRHLVRRRGQEARLRCSPMKGHSHVYWYRQLPEEGLKFMVYLQKENIIDESGMPKERFSAEFPKEGPSILRIQQVVRGDSAAYFCASSPQGAGYVSEQYFGPGTRLTVT.

Only one count was recorded for this clone. The rearrangement uses TRBV7-9 and TRBJ2-1; 9 bases align to TRBD2. Trimming removed 5 bases from V and 6 bases from J; junction bases left unmatched: 8. Per germline, CDR1 SEHNR and CDR2 FQNEAQ (reference sequence). There are 15 residues in the CDR3. Written as DNA, the CDR3 is TGTGCCAGCAGCAAACGCGGACTAGCGAGCAATGAGCAGTTCTTC. It encodes CASSKRGLASNEQFF.

The chain has TRBV24-1 and TRBJ1-2; D not resolved. The CDR3 spans 15 residues. Germline lookup yields CDR1 KGHDR and CDR2 SFDVKD. The V gene lost 7 bases and the J gene lost 5 bases, with 19 bases spanning the gap. The CDR3 is CATSDGPAALYGYTF. CDR3 sequence (DNA): TGTGCCACCAGCGATGGTCCGGCAGCGTTATATGGCTACACCTTC.

A word on this clone: Germline and junction disagree at one end, which may indicate a read error. This rearrangement joins TRBV6-5 to TRBJ1-2, with 7 bases matching TRBD1. CDR1 is MNHEY and CDR2 is SVGAGI in the germline V gene. This CDR3 region has 13 residues. CDR3 amino acids: CASSYGTEQISFF. The CDR3 bases are TGTGCCAGCAGTTACGGGACAGAGCAAATCTCCTTCTTC.

The chain employs TRBV29-1 and TRBJ2-2; TRBD2 agrees at 10 bases. Trimming cost V 6 bases and J 2 bases; bases outside gene matches: 3. This CDR3 contains 14 residues. CDR1 SQVTM and CDR2 ANQGSEA come from the germline V gene. CDR3 nucleotides: TGCAGCGTCCTAGCGGGGGTAAACACCGGGGAGCTGTTTTTT. Its protein product is CSVLAGVNTGELFF.